This TCR beta chain stems from a study of PD-1 blockade in classical Hodgkin lymphoma. Study results and limitations: There remain no defined causes for the repertoire differences, which possibly reflect disease activity or prior therapy. Healthy donors reportedly exceeded newly diagnosed patients in baseline TCR diversity.

Notes on this clone: Its antigen is as yet unknown.

The assay was immunoSEQ multiplex PCR, and TCRdb's table has in-frame clones only and misses some. In the table there are approximately 35,000 clones, 80% to 90% of which are singletons. Time point here: newly diagnosed, previously untreated cHL patient sample. Researchers used magnetic negative selection to pull out pure CD4+ T cells from thawed PBMCs. As a comparison, the study used PBMCs from newly diagnosed, untreated classical Hodgkin lymphoma. This CDR3 spans 16 amino acids. V dropped 11 bases and J dropped 0; count of bases not matched to a gene: 12. Germline CDR1 and CDR2: MDHEN and SYDVKM. Sequenced sample: CD4+ T cells from blood. The clonotype was recovered from a human donor with classical Hodgkin lymphoma. The V gene is TRBV28, the J gene TRBJ1-4, with 7 bases identical to TRBD1. The DNA of the CDR3 is TGTGCCGCGGCGAGGGGGCCCCGTACAACTAATGAAAAACTGTTTTTT. It translates to CAAARGPRTTNEKLFF.